The 26 T cell receptor beta chains in this list originate from one sample, sequenced in a study of T-cell memory formation after mild COVID-19. One entry per CDR3 protein, called by TCRdb with MiXCR from the 5' RACE reads. The sample has around 500,000 distinct CDR3 sequences, 15% to 20% seen once; the top ten hold roughly an eighth. What was sequenced was PBMCs or a T cell subset sorted from them (not recorded which). These receptors were taken from an adult woman who had mild COVID-19 (a few samples of this study predate the infection). Cell type and time point are not known.

This clonotype was counted only a few times. The chain is built from TRBV12-3 or TRBV12-4 and TRBJ2-7; 11 bases align to TRBD1. Unmatched junction bases numbered 10, after V lost 2 bases and J lost 1 base. The CDR3 consists of 18 residues. The chain's CDR3 is CASSLRGTGGISSYEQYF. The CDR3 DNA is TGTGCCAGCAGTTTAAGGGGGACAGGGGGAATCTCTTCCTACGAGCAGTACTTC.

The rearrangement links TRBV18 to TRBJ2-4, with 7 nucleotides matching TRBD1. The V segment lost 6 bases and the J segment 0 bases; nucleotides outside the gene matches: 5. Germline loops: CDR1 KGHSH, CDR2 LQKENI. The CDR3 is 15 amino acids. The CDR3 bases are TGTGCCAGCTCGCTCGACAGGGCAGCCAAAAACATTCAGTACTTC. This sequence encodes CASSLDRAAKNIQYF.

The J gene is TRBJ2-3, the V gene TRBV29-1; no reliable D call. This CDR3 contains 14 residues. CDR1 SQVTM and CDR2 ANQGSEA come from the germline V gene. V lost 2 bases to trimming and J lost 0 bases, with 9 bases between them. Here the CDR3 DNA reads TGCAGCGTTGAAAGACTCTTAAGCACAGATACGCAGTATTTT. Protein product: CSVERLLSTDTQYF.

Concerning this clonotype: At one end, the junction sequence differs from germline, possibly due to a read error. CDR3 nucleotides: TGTGCCAGCAGCCGAAGTTCGACAGTGAACTTC. This encodes CASSRSSTVNF. This chain uses TRBV14 with TRBJ2-7; possibly TRBD1 for D (5 bases). This CDR3 is built from 11 residues. Germline V gene data show CDR1 as SGHDN and CDR2 as FVKESK.

This clonotype was counted a few times. The chain combines TRBV7-6 with TRBJ2-6, with D possibly matching TRBD2 (5 bases). This CDR3 is built from 16 residues. Germline V lookup: CDR1 SGHVS, CDR2 FNYEAQ. Trimming took off 1 base at V and 0 bases at J, with 7 bases between the two ends. The CDR3 DNA follows: TGTGCCAGCAGCTTAGTACGGGGCTCTGGGGCCAACGTCCTGACTTTC. As protein: CASSLVRGSGANVLTF.

At least ten counts were recorded for this clonotype. The chain has TRBV5-1 and TRBJ2-3; D call uncertain. Trimming took off 0 bases at V and 4 bases at J, with 3 bases between the two ends. From germline, CDR1 is SGHRS and CDR2 YFSETQ. The CDR3 runs to 12 residues. The CDR3 sequence is CASSLEADTQYF. As DNA, the CDR3 is TGCGCCAGCAGCTTGGAAGCAGATACGCAGTATTTT.

The V gene is TRBV11-3, the J gene TRBJ2-3; the D gene is possibly TRBD1 (6 bases). Looked up from germline, CDR1 is SGHNT and CDR2 is YENEEA. There are 14 residues in the CDR3. V gave up 5 bases and J gave up 6 bases, with 15 bases separating them. The CDR3 sequence: CASSLGQSGDTQYF. The CDR3, as DNA: TGTGCCAGCAGCCTAGGACAGTCCGGGGATACGCAGTATTTT.

This clonotype was observed a handful of times. The chain combines TRBV6-4 with TRBJ2-3, with 9 bases matching TRBD2. The CDR3 extends over 16 amino acids. The germline V gene encodes CDR1 MRHNA and CDR2 SNTAGT. J gave up 5 bases and V 0 bases, and 6 bases lay outside the gene matches. The CDR3 sequence is CASSDSSGGQVDTQYF. The DNA of the CDR3 is TGTGCCAGCAGTGACTCCAGCGGGGGGCAGGTAGATACGCAGTATTTT.

V is TRBV7-9 and J is TRBJ2-7; 7 bases agree with TRBD2. The CDR3 is 15 residues long. In germline, CDR1 is SEHNR, CDR2 FQNEAQ (reference sequence). J lost 4 bases, V lost 5 bases, and 11 bases had no gene match. CDR3 nucleotides: TGTGCCAGCAGCCCGATCGGGAGGCTCAGGTACGAGCAGTACTTC. This gives the protein CASSPIGRLRYEQYF.

The rearrangement joins TRBV6-1 to TRBJ1-5; D gene unclear. CDR3 length: 13 amino acids. Trimming left V 6 bases short and J 7 bases short, with 13 bases between. The germline CDR1 and CDR2 sequences are MNHNS and SASEGT. Written as DNA, the CDR3 is TGTGCCAGCAGCCGGCTTATTGGCCAGCCCCAGCATTTT. Translation gives CASSRLIGQPQHF.

This clonotype was picked up many times. The rearrangement uses TRBV10-3 and TRBJ2-5, with no clear D. V was clipped by 8 bases and J by 2 bases, with 9 bases between them. The CDR3 loop spans 12 amino acids. Germline-derived CDR1 and CDR2 are ENHRY and SYGVKD. CDR3 amino acids: CAIGGNQETQYF. The CDR3 DNA sequence: TGTGCCATCGGCGGAAATCAAGAGACCCAGTACTTC.

This clonotype showed up many times. The V and J genes are TRBV5-1 and TRBJ2-4; 7 positions agree with TRBD1. Trimming at V came to 2 bases and at J to 6 bases, leaving 5 bases not matched to a gene. Germline CDR1 is SGHRS and CDR2 is YFSETQ. The CDR3 sequence is 14 residues long. The CDR3 protein is CASSFRGTGNIQYF. The CDR3 DNA is TGCGCCAGCAGCTTCAGGGGGACGGGAAACATTCAGTACTTC. Using reference TRBV5-1 and TRBJ2-4 for the parts outside the CDR3, the full variable domain is KAGVTQTPRYLIKTRGQQVTLSCSPISGHRSVSWYQQTPGQGLQFLFEYFSETQRNKGNFPGRFSGRQFSNSRSEMNVSTLELGDSALYLCASSFRGTGNIQYFGAGTRLSVL.

The chain carries TRBV20-1 and TRBJ2-3, with D perhaps given as TRBD1 or TRBD2 (5 bases each). Deletions cut 6 bases from V and 4 bases from J, with 20 bases between. The CDR3 runs to 15 residues. Germline V gene sequence: CDR1 DFQATT, CDR2 SNEGSKA (reference sequence). Here the CDR3 reads CSATRAKPGADTQYF. The CDR3 coding sequence is TGCAGTGCCACCAGGGCTAAACCCGGGGCAGATACGCAGTATTTT.

V is TRBV12-3 or TRBV12-4 and J is TRBJ2-7, with D perhaps assigned TRBD1 or TRBD2 (5 bases each). V gave up 8 bases and J gave up 1 base, with 18 bases separating them. The CDR3 length is 15 residues. In DNA form, the CDR3 reads TGTGCCAGCGGGGGTTGGGGGAGAGGGTCCTACGAGCAGTACTTC. It specifies CASGGWGRGSYEQYF.

V gene TRBV5-1 combines with J gene TRBJ1-4, with D perhaps matching TRBD1 (6 bases). CDR1 and CDR2 (germline): SGHRS, YFSETQ. The CDR3 has 15 residues. Trimming stripped 4 bases from V and 2 bases from J, with 12 bases between. CDR3 sequence (DNA): TGCGCCAGCAGCCAGGGGAGGGGGACTAATGAAAAACTGTTTTTT. This gives the protein CASSQGRGTNEKLFF. The complete variable domain, with remaining parts taken from reference TRBV5-1 and TRBJ1-4, reads KAGVTQTPRYLIKTRGQQVTLSCSPISGHRSVSWYQQTPGQGLQFLFEYFSETQRNKGNFPGRFSGRQFSNSRSEMNVSTLELGDSALYLCASSQGRGTNEKLFFGSGTQLSVL.

This clonotype was detected ten times or more. This rearrangement joins TRBV20-1 to TRBJ1-6; TRBD1 aligns across 10 bases. The trim removed 5 bases at V and 8 bases at J, leaving 9 bases unmatched. This CDR3 is 15 amino acids long. Germline V gene lookup returns CDR1 DFQATT and CDR2 SNEGSKA (reference sequence). CDR3 residues: CSARRGGTGDSPLHF. In nucleotides, the CDR3 is TGCAGTGCTCGCCGAGGGGGGACAGGGGATTCACCCCTCCACTTT.

A few counts support this clonotype. Here the CDR3 DNA reads TGCGCCAGCAGCCCTGGAGGGAGATACACTGAAGCTTTCTTT. Amino acids: CASSPGGRYTEAFF. The gene calls are TRBV5-1 and TRBJ1-1; no definite D call. There are 14 residues in the CDR3. Per germline, CDR1 SGHRS and CDR2 YFSETQ. Trimming pared 4 bases from V and 3 bases from J, leaving 13 bases between.

A single count supports this clonotype. This sequence joins TRBV10-3 and TRBJ2-7, with TRBD1 matching over 9 bases. After removal of 5 bases from V and 5 bases from J, the junction contained 7 bases not matched to a gene. The length of the CDR3 is 14 residues. Germline CDR1 ENHRY, CDR2 SYGVKD. CDR3 in amino acids: CAISPGQGINEQYF. The CDR3 DNA sequence: TGTGCCATCAGTCCGGGACAGGGTATCAACGAGCAGTACTTC.

This chain joins TRBV11-2 and TRBJ1-1; weak D call: TRBD1 (5 bases). The V end lost 5 bases, the J end lost 5 bases, and 12 bases lay between the germline ends. The CDR3 runs 13 residues. Germline CDR1 is SGHAT and CDR2 is FQNNGV. CDR3 nucleotides: TGTGCCAGCAGCCCCCAAAAGGGGACTGAAGCTTTCTTT. Its protein product is CASSPQKGTEAFF.

The rearrangement joins TRBV12-3 or TRBV12-4 to TRBJ1-3, with 8 nucleotides matching TRBD1. V shed 4 bases, J shed 4 bases, and the junction held 6 bases outside the gene matches. The CDR3 contains 15 residues. CDR3 in DNA: TGTGCCAGCAGTTCGGACAGGGCGTACGGAAACACCATATATTTT. Translating gives CASSSDRAYGNTIYF.

The chain couples TRBV9 to TRBJ2-5; possible D gene TRBD1, 6 bases. Trimming removed 0 bases at V and 3 bases at J, with 9 bases between. The CDR3 has 14 amino acids. CDR1 SGDLS and CDR2 YYNGEE come from the germline V gene. The CDR3 DNA sequence: TGTGCCAGCAGCGTAGAGCCAGGGGAAGAGACCCAGTACTTC. Residues: CASSVEPGEETQYF.

DNA of the CDR3: TGCGCCAGCAGCCCTATCGGAGATACGCAGTATTTT. This sequence encodes CASSPIGDTQYF. The V and J genes are TRBV5-1 and TRBJ2-3; D unresolved. V lost 4 bases, J lost 5 bases, and 8 bases lay in between. The CDR3 length is 12 residues. Germline CDR1 is SGHRS and CDR2 is YFSETQ.

The CDR3 spells CASRTLAGTIYEQYF. As DNA, the CDR3 is TGTGCCAGCAGAACCCTCGCGGGCACCATCTACGAGCAGTACTTC. The V gene is TRBV5-5, the J gene TRBJ2-7; a weak D match, TRBD2 (5 bases). CDR3 length: 15 amino acids. Germline loops: CDR1 SGHKS, CDR2 YYEKEE (reference sequence). Trimming cost V 5 bases and J 3 bases, with 18 bases left between them.

The CDR3 spells CASSGSPDRGNTIYF. CDR3 DNA sequence: TGTGCCAGCAGCGGCTCCCCGGACAGGGGAAACACCATATATTTT. The chain couples TRBV9 to TRBJ1-3; TRBD1 aligns across 7 bases. The CDR3 is made up of 15 amino acids. Germline lookup yields CDR1 SGDLS and CDR2 YYNGEE. V lost 3 bases to trimming and J lost 4 bases; unmatched junction nucleotides: 7.

This clonotype was counted only a few times. This chain uses TRBV7-9 with TRBJ2-1, with 12 bases aligning to TRBD2. The CDR3 contains 13 residues. The germline V gene encodes CDR1 SEHNR and CDR2 FQNEAQ (reference sequence). Unmatched junction bases numbered 1, after V lost 8 bases and J lost 5 bases. The CDR3 region is CASWTSGDNEQFF. The CDR3 DNA is TGTGCCAGCTGGACTAGCGGGGACAATGAGCAGTTCTTC.

The chain carries TRBV2 and TRBJ1-2, with D maybe TRBD1 (6 bases). This CDR3 has 12 residues. Between the trimmed V and J ends, which lost 4 bases and 5 bases, there was a span of 8 bases. The germline CDR1 and CDR2 sequences are SNHLY and FYNNEI. CDR3 in DNA: TGTGCCAGCAGTGGACAGGAGTATGGCTACACCTTC. It yields the protein CASSGQEYGYTF.